This T cell receptor (beta chain) originates from a study of a mutant IDH1 vaccine in newly diagnosed glioma. About the study: Beginning 4-6 weeks after radiotherapy alone, or with temozolomide cycles, vaccination took place. Those enrolled had earlier been treated with radiotherapy, temozolomide, or both, mostly both. Study-wide points: Vaccination elicited immune responses in 93.3% of patients.

Time point reported: week 11, during vaccination. Vaccination comprised doses that each held 300 ug of mutant IDH1 20-mer peptide, plus topical imiquimod. Tumors from donors were new WHO grade 3 or 4 IDH1-mutant astrocytomas with ATRX loss. A note on this clone: No antigen is known for it.

Repertoires were generated with immunoSEQ multiplex PCR, while TCRdb's copy carries only in-frame clones and drops some. The table lists some 23,000 clones, around 77% of them singletons, with roughly 9.5% in the top ten. The germline V gene encodes CDR1 SGHVS and CDR2 FQNEAQ. The ends were cut back, 3 bases at V and 4 bases at J, with 13 bases in the middle. The CDR3 runs to 14 residues. Source: PBMCs, taken from a glioma patient whose treatment included an IDH1 peptide vaccine. The chain combines TRBV7-8 with TRBJ2-7, with D perhaps matching TRBD2 (6 bases). This receptor was identified in a woman aged 18-30 years with glioma. CDR3 region: CASSFAGGEYEQYF. The DNA of the CDR3 is TGTGCCAGCAGCTTCGCAGGAGGGGAATACGAGCAGTACTTC.